Presented here are 8 T cell receptor beta chains from one specimen sequenced in a study of beta chain features in type 1 diabetes. Study outcomes and limitations: TCRB CDR3s were moderately but significantly shorter in Type 1 diabetes patients in all four CD4+ subsets.

Their specific antigens are unknown. The investigators reverse transcribed all of the isolated RNA, so they sequenced expressed TCRB transcripts. Using immunoSEQ multiplex PCR, the repertoire was profiled, and TCRdb retains in-frame clones only, with some absent. The sample carries roughly 400,000 clones, around 9.6% recorded once. Sequencing used central memory CD4+ T cells from blood. Source of these receptors: a man aged 25-40 years with type 1 diabetes.

The V gene is TRBV13, the J gene TRBJ2-7, with TRBD2 matching over 8 bases. V was clipped by 1 base and J by 4 bases; unmatched bases: 9. The CDR3 is made up of 16 amino acids. Germline V CDR1 and CDR2: PRHDT, FYEKMQ (reference sequence). In DNA, the CDR3 is TGTGCCAGCAGCTTAGTTGGTAGCGGGACCGGTTACGAGCAGTACTTC. Amino acids: CASSLVGSGTGYEQYF.

This clone was counted a few times. The chain carries TRBV7-2 and TRBJ2-1; D tentatively reads TRBD1 or TRBD2 (5 bases each). CDR1 is SGHTA and CDR2 is FQGNSA in the germline V gene. The CDR3 covers 15 residues. V was pared by 1 base and J by 10 bases, with 17 bases between. CDR3 nucleotides: TGTGCCAGCAGCTTAGTCGTTGCGGGCGAGGGGGAGCAGTTCTTC. Residues: CASSLVVAGEGEQFF.

V usage is TRBV19 and J usage is TRBJ2-7, with D perhaps matching TRBD1 (6 bases). Trimming left V 7 bases short and J 7 bases short, with 23 bases between. The CDR3 spans 15 residues. Germline values: CDR1 LNHDA, CDR2 SQIVND (reference sequence). CDR3 region: CASTPQGRSTGEQYF. CDR3 bases: TGTGCCAGTACCCCACAGGGACGGTCTACGGGGGAGCAGTACTTC.

This clone occurred a few times. V and J are TRBV2 and TRBJ2-1; 7 positions agree with TRBD2. Germline V lookup: CDR1 SNHLY, CDR2 FYNNEI. The CDR3 has 13 residues. V was pared by 10 bases and J by 7 bases, with 10 bases of the junction left unmatched. CDR3 loop: CATEREVRNEQFF. In DNA form, the CDR3 reads TGTGCCACCGAACGGGAGGTTCGAAATGAGCAGTTCTTC.

The chain links TRBV5-1 to TRBJ1-4, with TRBD1 matching 8 bases. J lost 4 bases, V lost 7 bases, and 6 bases had no gene match. Germline-derived CDR1 and CDR2 are SGHRS and YFSETQ. The CDR3 consists of 14 residues. CDR3 amino acids: CASGRDRLNEKLFF. In DNA form, the CDR3 reads TGCGCCAGCGGAAGGGACAGGCTTAATGAAAAACTGTTTTTT.

Many counts were recorded for this clone. The rearrangement uses TRBV5-1 and TRBJ2-5; no definite D call. The germline gives CDR1 SGHRS, CDR2 YFSETQ. V was cut by 0 bases and J by 5 bases, with 8 bases left in between. The CDR3 spans 13 residues. The CDR3 DNA sequence: TGCGCCAGCAGCTTGGAGCGTGTGGAGACCCAGTACTTC. As protein: CASSLERVETQYF.

In its sample, this clone was seen a few times. The chain couples TRBV18 to TRBJ1-2; 10 bases match TRBD1. The CDR3 runs 14 residues. Germline-derived CDR1 and CDR2 are KGHSH and LQKENI. V shed 3 bases and J 7 bases; nucleotides not matched to a gene: 5. CDR3 amino acids: CASSPGQGQGGYTF. In nucleotides, the CDR3 is TGTGCCAGCTCACCGGGACAGGGGCAAGGTGGCTACACCTTC.

The rearrangement links TRBV18 to TRBJ1-1; D remains ambiguous. The CDR3 is 14 amino acids. CDR1 and CDR2 (germline): KGHSH, LQKENI. Between the trimmed V and J ends, which lost 3 bases and 0 bases, there was a span of 8 bases. For the CDR3, the DNA is TGTGCCAGCTCACCCAATCGGATGAACACTGAAGCTTTCTTT. As protein: CASSPNRMNTEAFF.